This T cell receptor beta chain was identified in a study of immune evolution from preneoplasia to lung adenocarcinoma. Germline V lookup: CDR1 SGHRS, CDR2 YFSETQ. V dropped 2 bases and J dropped 8; count of bases not matched to a gene: 2. The CDR3 spans 14 residues. H&E slides confirmed each diagnosis, reviewed by two pathologists independently. Premalignant or tumor cells were enriched by macro-dissection after pathologic assessment. Study-level points and caveats: Compared with EGFR-mutant or double wild-type lesions, KRAS-mutant nodules were more clonal. Clonality was highest in normal lung, lower in later-stage lesions apparently.

Data came from immunoSEQ multiplex PCR; TCRdb stores just in-frame clones and leaves some out. The sample lists 7,000 or so clones, 77% seen once, with under 8.5% in the top ten. Of note for this clone: Its antigen is as yet unknown.

This receptor was obtained from a person aged 60 to 85 with lung adenocarcinoma. Material for sequencing was FFPE lung adenocarcinoma in situ tissue. The chain employs TRBV5-1 and TRBJ1-6; 9 positions agree with TRBD1. CDR3 nucleotide sequence: TGCGCCAGCAGCTTAGGACAGGGGCATTCACCCCTCCACTTT. Its translation: CASSLGQGHSPLHF.